The 11 T cell receptor beta chains reported below all come from one sample, sequenced in a study of T-cell reconstitution after alpha-beta-depleted transplantation in children. Unique molecular identifiers were used to barcode this TCRbeta library. MiXCR, applied by TCRdb to the PCR reads, yields one record per CDR3 protein. The sample comprises around 380,000 distinct CDR3 sequences, under 13% of which are singletons, and nearly 5.5% rests with the top ten. Sequences were derived from PBMCs from the stem cell graft donor, sampled from the stem cell graft. The receptor source for this set is a human donor who donated a stem cell graft to a child with acute myeloid leukemia.

This clonotype was counted a few times. The chain links TRBV20-1 to TRBJ2-7, with D perhaps matching TRBD1 (6 bases). Germline V CDR1 and CDR2: DFQATT, SNEGSKA (reference sequence). The CDR3 runs to 13 residues. The ends were cut back, 0 bases at V and 4 bases at J, with 10 bases in the middle. The CDR3 loop is CSARDYREYEQYF. The CDR3 nucleotides read TGCAGTGCTAGAGATTACAGGGAGTACGAGCAGTACTTC.

At least ten counts were recorded for this clonotype. The rearrangement joins TRBV20-1 to TRBJ1-5, with unresolved D. This CDR3 region has 14 residues. Germline V CDR1 and CDR2: DFQATT, SNEGSKA (reference sequence). Trimming took 1 base from V and 6 from J, leaving 13 bases between them. CDR3: CSARGPGEVQPQHF. CDR3 DNA: TGCAGTGCTAGAGGTCCCGGGGAGGTTCAGCCCCAGCATTTT.

The chain employs TRBV7-2 and TRBJ1-1, with D perhaps matching TRBD1 (6 bases). This CDR3 contains 16 residues. Germline CDR1 and CDR2: SGHTA and FQGNSA. V lost 1 base and J 0 bases, leaving 12 bases between the germline ends. CDR3 sequence reads: CASSLDRRTVNTEAFF. In nucleotides, the CDR3 is TGTGCCAGCAGCTTAGACCGCAGGACAGTGAACACTGAAGCTTTCTTT.

This clonotype has only a few counts. This chain joins TRBV7-2 and TRBJ2-3; D not resolved. Trimming stripped 1 base from V and 4 bases from J, with 9 bases between. CDR1 and CDR2 from the germline V gene are SGHTA and FQGNSA. The CDR3 has 14 residues. CDR3 protein: CASSLGISADTQYF. CDR3 bases: TGTGCCAGCAGCTTAGGTATCTCTGCAGATACGCAGTATTTT.

The V gene is TRBV12-3 or TRBV12-4, the J gene TRBJ2-1; D gene ambiguous. V lost 0 bases, J lost 8 bases, and 11 bases lay in between. This CDR3 comprises 14 residues. This CDR3 reads CASSLAGKNYEQFF. In DNA form, the CDR3 reads TGTGCCAGCAGTTTAGCGGGTAAAAATTATGAGCAGTTCTTC.

This clonotype showed up many times. This chain joins TRBV15 and TRBJ2-3; TRBD2 matches at 10 bases. The CDR3 runs to 16 residues. Germline V lookup: CDR1 LNHNV, CDR2 YYDKDF (reference sequence). V lost 5 bases and J lost 1; bases outside the gene matches: 6. DNA of the CDR3: TGTGCCACCAGCTCTCGTCTAGCGGGAGGCACAGATACGCAGTATTTT. Translation: CATSSRLAGGTDTQYF.

This chain links TRBV6-1 with TRBJ2-1; 13 positions agree with TRBD2. CDR1 is MNHNS, CDR2 SASEGT, per germline. With 6 bases clipped from V and 6 bases from J, the junction kept 2 bases outside the gene matches. CDR3 length: 14 amino acids. The CDR3 is CASRGTSGANEQFF. The CDR3 DNA reads TGTGCCAGCAGAGGGACTAGCGGGGCCAATGAGCAGTTCTTC.

V and J are TRBV20-1 and TRBJ2-1, with D hard to call. The CDR3 sequence is 13 residues long. Germline CDR1 is DFQATT and CDR2 is SNEGSKA (reference sequence). V was shortened by 3 bases and J by 3 bases, with 9 bases between the two germline ends. The CDR3 nucleotides are TGCAGTGCTAGCGGCATCGTCTACAATGAGCAGTTCTTC. Protein sequence: CSASGIVYNEQFF.

There are a few counts of this clonotype. The V and J genes are TRBV20-1 and TRBJ2-3; tentative D call: TRBD2 (5 bases). The germline gives CDR1 DFQATT, CDR2 SNEGSKA (reference sequence). This CDR3 contains 14 residues. Between the trimmed V and J ends, which lost 5 bases and 1 base, there was a span of 13 bases. The CDR3 loop reads CSASLEDRTDTQYF. CDR3 sequence (DNA): TGCAGTGCTTCCCTGGAGGACCGCACAGATACGCAGTATTTT.

This clonotype was detected ten times or more. V is TRBV3-1 and J is TRBJ2-7; D is unclear. The germline V gene encodes CDR1 LGHDT and CDR2 YNNKEL (reference sequence). This CDR3 has 13 amino acids. Trimming cost V 3 bases and J 3 bases, with 9 bases left between them. CDR3 nucleotide sequence: TGTGCCAGCAGCCAGGGATCCTTCTACGAGCAGTACGTC. Its translation: CASSQGSFYEQYV.

The J gene is TRBJ2-5, the V gene TRBV7-2; 9 nucleotides agree with TRBD2. CDR3 length: 14 residues. CDR1 and CDR2 (germline): SGHTA, FQGNSA. V lost 5 bases, J lost 9 bases, and 10 bases stayed unmatched. The CDR3 reads CASSPRLAGSAQYF. The DNA of the CDR3 is TGTGCCAGCAGCCCCCGGCTAGCGGGATCGGCCCAGTACTTC.